The 5 T cell receptor beta chains reported below all come from one sample, sequenced in a study of cytomegalovirus exposure and HLA in healthy donors. Vbeta (60) and Jbeta (13) primers were used in the PCR. Using immunoSEQ multiplex PCR, the repertoire was profiled, and TCRdb retains in-frame clones only, with some absent. The table shows approximately 260,000 clones, with roughly 91% occurring only once. Sequencing used PBMCs. These receptors came from a girl aged 2-15 years in good health and CMV-seronegative.

The CDR3 reads CASSPKRSVTSGANVLTF. In DNA, the CDR3 is TGTGCCAGCAGCCCCAAGCGCAGCGTAACGTCTGGGGCCAACGTCCTGACTTTC. The chain carries TRBV5-4 and TRBJ2-6; no reliable D call. V was trimmed by 4 bases and J by 1 base, leaving 18 bases between them. Germline V gene data show CDR1 as SGHNT and CDR2 as YYREEE (reference sequence). This CDR3 region has 18 residues.

This clone turned up a few times. This chain connects TRBV7-2 to TRBJ2-5; weak D call: TRBD1 (5 bases). Germline loops: CDR1 SGHTA, CDR2 FQGNSA. The ends were cut back, 6 bases at V and 4 bases at J, with 12 bases in the middle. This CDR3 spans 13 amino acids. CDR3 protein: CASSRAQGETQYF. The CDR3 DNA reads TGTGCCAGCAGTCGGGCCCAGGGAGAGACCCAGTACTTC.

V is TRBV27 and J is TRBJ2-7, with 8 bases matching TRBD1. J lost 4 bases, V lost 2 bases, and 19 bases had no gene match. The CDR3 is 19 amino acids. Germline V gene lookup returns CDR1 MNHEY and CDR2 SMNVEV (reference sequence). The CDR3 DNA sequence: TGTGCCAGCAGTTTAAGGCCCCCCTCCGCAGGGGGCTTCAGATACGAGCAGTACTTC. Its translation is CASSLRPPSAGGFRYEQYF.

The V gene is TRBV21-1, the J gene TRBJ1-6; the table's D call, TRBD1, has no DNA check behind it. TRBV21-1 is a pseudogene locus. This CDR3 has 16 residues. In DNA, the CDR3 is TGTGCCAGCAGCAAAGAGTGTACATCCTATAATTCACCCCTCCACTTT. This encodes CASSKECTSYNSPLHF.

The CDR3 region has the DNA TGCGCCAGCAGCCATACTACGGGGAATGAGCAGTTCTTC. The encoded protein is CASSHTTGNEQFF. V gene TRBV4-1 combines with J gene TRBJ2-1, with D maybe TRBD2 (5 bases). The germline gives CDR1 MGHRA, CDR2 YSYEKL. The CDR3 has 13 amino acids. Trimming removed 3 bases from V and 7 bases from J, with 10 bases in between.